These 16 T cell receptor beta chains originate from one sample sequenced in a study of cytomegalovirus exposure and HLA in healthy donors. Measured with immunoSEQ multiplex PCR; TCRdb has only the in-frame clones, and not every one. The sample shows fewer than 350,000 clones, over 75% of them seen only once. The specimen sequenced was PBMCs. These TCRs come from a young woman in good health and CMV-seronegative.

The J gene is TRBJ2-2, the V gene TRBV5-1, with 8 bases lining up with TRBD1. The germline CDR1 and CDR2 sequences are SGHRS and YFSETQ. The CDR3 runs 18 residues. V lost 4 bases and J lost 2; bases outside the gene matches: 13. Here the CDR3 reads CASSPRPSGGGNTGELFF. In nucleotides, the CDR3 is TGCGCCAGCAGCCCTCGACCCTCAGGGGGCGGAAACACCGGGGAGCTGTTTTTT.

This clone occurred a few times. The chain couples TRBV6-1 to TRBJ1-2, with 7 bases matching TRBD1. The CDR3 contains 14 residues. The germline gives CDR1 MNHNS, CDR2 SASEGT. The J segment lost 7 bases and the V segment lost 1 base, leaving 6 bases of the junction unmatched. In DNA form, the CDR3 reads TGTGCCAGCAGTGAAGGAGAGGGGGCGAGTGGCTACACCTTC. The encoded protein is CASSEGEGASGYTF.

The chain joins TRBV5-4 to TRBJ1-4; D is unresolved. CDR1 is SGHNT and CDR2 is YYREEE in the germline V gene (reference sequence). The CDR3 is made up of 11 amino acids. The ends were cut back, 5 bases at V and 5 bases at J, with 4 bases in the middle. For the CDR3, the DNA is TGTGCCAGCAGTTCGAATGAAAAACTGTTTTTT. It encodes CASSSNEKLFF. The entire variable domain, with the rest obtained from reference TRBV5-4 and TRBJ1-4, is as follows: ETGVTQSPTHLIKTRGQQVTLRCSSQSGHNTVSWYQQALGQGPQFIFQYYREEENGRGNFPPRFSGLQFPNYSSELNVNALELDDSALYLCASSSNEKLFFGSGTQLSVL.

The CDR3 DNA is TGTGCCAGCAGCGTAGATGGGCGGGATGAGCAGTTCTTC. It translates to CASSVDGRDEQFF. V usage is TRBV9 and J usage is TRBJ2-1, with a weak D call TRBD2 (5 bases). The germline CDR1 and CDR2 sequences are SGDLS and YYNGEE. The CDR3 is made up of 13 amino acids. Trimming pared 0 bases from V and 8 bases from J, leaving 9 bases between.

This chain uses TRBV10-3 with TRBJ1-2; D is unclear. This CDR3 has 11 residues. The germline V and J ends were trimmed by 0 bases and 8 bases, with 4 bases remaining between them. CDR1 ENHRY and CDR2 SYGVKD come from the germline V gene. CDR3 region: CAISESEGYTF. CDR3 bases: TGTGCCATCAGTGAGTCGGAGGGCTACACCTTC.

The chain couples TRBV15 to TRBJ1-1; D is unresolved. This CDR3 is built from 13 residues. The V end lost 5 bases, the J end lost 0 bases, and 7 bases lay between the germline ends. CDR1 is LNHNV and CDR2 is YYDKDF in the germline V gene (reference sequence). The CDR3: CATSRVLNTEAFF. Written as DNA, the CDR3 is TGTGCCACCAGCCGCGTTTTGAACACTGAAGCTTTCTTT.

The V call is TRBV27, the J call TRBJ2-3, with a possible D match to TRBD1 (6 bases). CDR3 size: 15 residues. The V gene's germline CDR1 is MNHEY and CDR2 SMNVEV (reference sequence). Trimming removed 4 bases at V and 2 bases at J, with 13 bases between. CDR3 region: CASSYGRGSTDTQYF. Here the CDR3 DNA reads TGTGCCAGCAGTTACGGTAGGGGGTCCACAGATACGCAGTATTTT.

The rearrangement uses TRBV4-3 and TRBJ2-1; TRBD2 matches at 10 bases. J was trimmed by 5 bases and V by 0 bases; bases with no gene match: 1. CDR1 and CDR2 (germline): LGHNA, YSLEER. The CDR3 is 15 residues long. The CDR3 nucleotides read TGCGCCAGCAGCCAAGAGGGACTAGCGCACAATGAGCAGTTCTTC. It encodes CASSQEGLAHNEQFF.

This chain uses TRBV25-1 with TRBJ2-3, with 7 bases matching TRBD2. The CDR3 has 10 amino acids. Unmatched junction bases numbered 3, after V lost 10 bases and J lost 8 bases. Germline lookup yields CDR1 MGHDK and CDR2 SYGVNS. The CDR3 DNA is TGTGCCACCCGCGGGGGTACGCAGTATTTT. Protein sequence: CATRGGTQYF.

In its sample, this clone was seen once. V is TRBV2 and J is TRBJ1-4; TRBD1 matches 7 bases. This CDR3 is 16 amino acids long. Per the germline V gene, CDR1 is SNHLY and CDR2 is FYNNEI. Unmatched junction bases numbered 13, after V lost 6 bases and J lost 6 bases. The CDR3 DNA reads TGTGCCAGCAGGAAAAAAGACGGGACAGAATATGAAAAACTGTTTTTT. It codes for CASRKKDGTEYEKLFF.

The chain combines TRBV6-1 with TRBJ2-3; no firm D call. The length of the CDR3 is 10 residues. Germline CDR1 reads MNHNS; CDR2 reads SASEGT. The V gene lost 5 bases and the J gene lost 11 bases, with 8 bases spanning the gap. In nucleotides, the CDR3 is TGTGCCAGCAGTAGCCGTGGGCAGTATTTT. Its protein is CASSSRGQYF.

This chain links TRBV5-1 with TRBJ2-7; TRBD1 aligns across 7 bases. In germline, CDR1 is SGHRS, CDR2 YFSETQ. With V trimmed by 4 bases and J by 7 bases, 5 bases remained unmatched. This CDR3 contains 12 residues. CDR3 sequence: CASSRQGWEQYF. CDR3 DNA sequence: TGCGCCAGCAGCCGACAGGGCTGGGAGCAGTACTTC.

The rearrangement links TRBV29-1 to TRBJ1-4; D gene unclear. The CDR3 covers 14 residues. Germline V CDR1 and CDR2: SQVTM, ANQGSEA. V lost 7 bases to trimming and J lost 5 bases, with 17 bases between them. The chain's CDR3 is CSAGPGAGNEKLFF. DNA for the CDR3: TGCAGCGCCGGGCCCGGTGCGGGCAATGAAAAACTGTTTTTT.

The chain has TRBV6-5 and TRBJ2-7; 8 nucleotides agree with TRBD2. This CDR3 is built from 15 residues. Losses at the gene ends were 4 bases for V and 0 bases for J; bases not matched to a gene: 5. CDR1 and CDR2 (germline): MNHEY, SVGAGI. In DNA form, the CDR3 reads TGTGCCAGCAGTTCCTCTAGCGGGTACTCCTACGAGCAGTACTTC. Translated: CASSSSSGYSYEQYF.

The V and J genes are TRBV2 and TRBJ2-5; tentatively, D is TRBD2 (6 bases). Trimming removed 1 base from V and 14 bases from J, with 17 bases in between. CDR3 length: 13 amino acids. Per the germline V gene, CDR1 is SNHLY and CDR2 is FYNNEI. As DNA, the CDR3 is TGTGCCAGCAGTGAAGGCGGGATTCGCTTGGTTTACTTC. Its translation: CASSEGGIRLVYF.

This sequence joins TRBV19 and TRBJ2-7; 10 nucleotides agree with TRBD1. The CDR3 is made up of 15 amino acids. Germline CDR1 is LNHDA and CDR2 is SQIVND (reference sequence). J was trimmed by 7 bases and V by 6 bases; bases with no gene match: 12. This chain's CDR3 is CASRKSGQGNREQYF. In DNA, the CDR3 is TGTGCCAGTAGGAAATCGGGACAGGGGAATCGGGAGCAGTACTTC.